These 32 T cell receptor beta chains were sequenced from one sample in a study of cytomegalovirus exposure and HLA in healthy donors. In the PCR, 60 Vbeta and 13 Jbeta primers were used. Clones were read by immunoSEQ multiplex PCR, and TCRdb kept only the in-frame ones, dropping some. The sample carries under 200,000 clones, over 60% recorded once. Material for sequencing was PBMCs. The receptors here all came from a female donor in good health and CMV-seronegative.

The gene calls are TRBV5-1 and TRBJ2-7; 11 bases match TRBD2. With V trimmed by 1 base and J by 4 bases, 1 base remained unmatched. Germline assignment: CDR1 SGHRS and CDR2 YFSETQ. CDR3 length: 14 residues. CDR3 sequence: CASSLRTSGYEQYF. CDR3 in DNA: TGCGCCAGCAGCTTGAGGACTAGCGGGTACGAGCAGTACTTC.

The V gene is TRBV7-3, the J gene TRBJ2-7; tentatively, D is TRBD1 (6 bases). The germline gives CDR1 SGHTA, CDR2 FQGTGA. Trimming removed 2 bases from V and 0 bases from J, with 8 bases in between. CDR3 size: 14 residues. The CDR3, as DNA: TGTGCCAGCAGCTTAGGACAGAACTCCTACGAGCAGTACTTC. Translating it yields CASSLGQNSYEQYF.

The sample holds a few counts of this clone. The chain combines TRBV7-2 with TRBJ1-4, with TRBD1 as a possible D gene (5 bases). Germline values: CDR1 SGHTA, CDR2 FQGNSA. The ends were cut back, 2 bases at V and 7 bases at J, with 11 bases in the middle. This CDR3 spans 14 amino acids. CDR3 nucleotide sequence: TGTGCCAGCAGCTTACTCGGGGGGAGTGAAAAACTGTTTTTT. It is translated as CASSLLGGSEKLFF.

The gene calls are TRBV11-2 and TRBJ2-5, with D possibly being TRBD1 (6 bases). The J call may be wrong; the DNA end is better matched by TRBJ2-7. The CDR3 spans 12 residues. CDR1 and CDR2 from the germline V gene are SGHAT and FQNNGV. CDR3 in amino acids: CASSSDSYEQYF. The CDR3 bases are TGTGCCAGCAGCTCGGACAGCTACGAGCAGTACTTC.

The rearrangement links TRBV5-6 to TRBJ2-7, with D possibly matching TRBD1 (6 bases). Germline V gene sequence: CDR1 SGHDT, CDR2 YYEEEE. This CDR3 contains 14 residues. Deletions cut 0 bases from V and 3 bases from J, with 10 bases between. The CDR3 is CASSLVGTNYEQYF. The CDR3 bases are TGTGCCAGCAGCTTGGTAGGGACAAACTACGAGCAGTACTTC.

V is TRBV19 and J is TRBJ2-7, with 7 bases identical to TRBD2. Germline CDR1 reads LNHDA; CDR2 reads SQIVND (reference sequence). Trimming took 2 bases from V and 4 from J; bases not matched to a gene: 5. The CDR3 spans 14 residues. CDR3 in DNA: TGTGCCAGTAGTATAAGCGGGGAAGGGTACGAGCAGTACTTC. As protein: CASSISGEGYEQYF.

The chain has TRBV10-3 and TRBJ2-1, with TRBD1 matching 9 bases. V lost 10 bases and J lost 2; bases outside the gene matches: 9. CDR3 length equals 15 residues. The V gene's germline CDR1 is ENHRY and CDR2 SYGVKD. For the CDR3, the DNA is TGTGCCACGATTATCGGGACAGGGACCTACAATGAGCAGTTCTTC. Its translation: CATIIGTGTYNEQFF.

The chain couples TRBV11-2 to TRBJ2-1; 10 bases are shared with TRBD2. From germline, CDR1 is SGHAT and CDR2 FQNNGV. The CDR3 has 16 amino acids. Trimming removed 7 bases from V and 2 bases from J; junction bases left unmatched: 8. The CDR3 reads CASTIAGGLAYNEQFF. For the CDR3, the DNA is TGTGCCAGCACCATAGCGGGGGGCCTAGCCTACAATGAGCAGTTCTTC. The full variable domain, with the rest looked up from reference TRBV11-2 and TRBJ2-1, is EAGVAQSPRYKIIEKRQSVAFWCNPISGHATLYWYQQILGQGPKLLIQFQNNGVVDDSQLPKDRFSAERLKGVDSTLKIQPAKLEDSAVYLCASTIAGGLAYNEQFFGPGTRLTVL.

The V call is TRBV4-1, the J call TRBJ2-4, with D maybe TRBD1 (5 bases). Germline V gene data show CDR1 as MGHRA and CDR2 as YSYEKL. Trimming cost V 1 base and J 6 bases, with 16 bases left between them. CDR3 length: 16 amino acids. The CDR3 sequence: CASSQAWGGSGNIQYF. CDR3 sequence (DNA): TGCGCCAGCAGCCAAGCATGGGGCGGCTCGGGAAACATTCAGTACTTC.

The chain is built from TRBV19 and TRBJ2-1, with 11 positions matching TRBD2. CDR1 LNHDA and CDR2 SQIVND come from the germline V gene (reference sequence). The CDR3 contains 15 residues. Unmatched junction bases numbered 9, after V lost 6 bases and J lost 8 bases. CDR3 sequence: CASRTTSGSIDEQFF. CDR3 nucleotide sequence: TGTGCCAGTAGGACCACTAGCGGGAGCATCGATGAGCAGTTCTTC.

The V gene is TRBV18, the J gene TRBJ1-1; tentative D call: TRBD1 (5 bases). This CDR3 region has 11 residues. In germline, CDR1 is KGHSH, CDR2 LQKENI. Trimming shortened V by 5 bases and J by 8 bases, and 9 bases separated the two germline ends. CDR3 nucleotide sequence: TGTGCCAGCTCATACGACAGAGAAGCTTTCTTT. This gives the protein CASSYDREAFF.

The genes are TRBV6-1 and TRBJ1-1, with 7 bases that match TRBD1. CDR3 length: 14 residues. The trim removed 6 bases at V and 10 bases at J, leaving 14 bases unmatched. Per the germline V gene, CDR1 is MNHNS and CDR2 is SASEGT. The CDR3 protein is CASRGQLGEKTAFF. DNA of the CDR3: TGTGCCAGCAGGGGACAGCTCGGGGAAAAAACAGCTTTCTTT.

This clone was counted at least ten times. The CDR3 loop reads CASSQDMGQGSHEQYF. In DNA form, the CDR3 reads TGCGCCAGCAGCCAAGATATGGGACAGGGGTCACACGAGCAGTACTTC. The chain combines TRBV4-3 with TRBJ2-7, with 10 bases that match TRBD1. This CDR3 comprises 16 residues. V trimming: 0 bases; J trimming: 5 bases; junction bases outside the gene matches: 7. Germline CDR1 and CDR2: LGHNA and YSLEER.

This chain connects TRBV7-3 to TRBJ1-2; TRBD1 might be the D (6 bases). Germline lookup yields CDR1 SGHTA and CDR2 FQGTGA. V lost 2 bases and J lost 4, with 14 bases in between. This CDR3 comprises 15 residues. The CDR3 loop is CASSLSGERIYGYTF. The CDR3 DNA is TGTGCCAGCAGCTTATCAGGGGAGCGTATCTATGGCTACACCTTC.

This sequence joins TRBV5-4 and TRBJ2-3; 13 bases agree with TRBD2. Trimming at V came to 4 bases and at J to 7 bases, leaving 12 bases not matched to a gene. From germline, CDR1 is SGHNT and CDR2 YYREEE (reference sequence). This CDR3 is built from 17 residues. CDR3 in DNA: TGTGCCAGCAGCGGGACTAGCGGGGTCCATCTGGCAAATACGCAGTATTTT. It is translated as CASSGTSGVHLANTQYF.

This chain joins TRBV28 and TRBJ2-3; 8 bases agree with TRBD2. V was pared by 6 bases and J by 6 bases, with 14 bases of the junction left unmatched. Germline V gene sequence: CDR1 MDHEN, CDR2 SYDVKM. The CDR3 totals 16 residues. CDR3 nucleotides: TGTGCCAGCAGAAACTCCGGGACTAGGGGTTGGGATACGCAGTATTTT. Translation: CASRNSGTRGWDTQYF.

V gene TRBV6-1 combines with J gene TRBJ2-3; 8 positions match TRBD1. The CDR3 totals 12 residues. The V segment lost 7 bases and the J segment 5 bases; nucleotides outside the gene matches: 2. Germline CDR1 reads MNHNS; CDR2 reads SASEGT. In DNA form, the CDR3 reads TGTGCCAGCACGACAGGGGTAGATACGCAGTATTTT. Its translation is CASTTGVDTQYF.

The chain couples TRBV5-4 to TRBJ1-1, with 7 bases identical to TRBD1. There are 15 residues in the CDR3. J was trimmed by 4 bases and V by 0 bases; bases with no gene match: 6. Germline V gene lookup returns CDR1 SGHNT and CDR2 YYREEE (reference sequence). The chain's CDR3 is CASSLATGRRTEAFF. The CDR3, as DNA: TGTGCCAGCAGCTTGGCGACAGGGAGGCGCACTGAAGCTTTCTTT.

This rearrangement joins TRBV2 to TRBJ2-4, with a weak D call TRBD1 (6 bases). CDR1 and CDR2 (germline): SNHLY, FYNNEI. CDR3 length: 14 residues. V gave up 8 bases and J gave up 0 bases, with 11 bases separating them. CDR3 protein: CASGQLLAKNIQYF. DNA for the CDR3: TGTGCCAGCGGACAGCTTCTAGCCAAAAACATTCAGTACTTC.

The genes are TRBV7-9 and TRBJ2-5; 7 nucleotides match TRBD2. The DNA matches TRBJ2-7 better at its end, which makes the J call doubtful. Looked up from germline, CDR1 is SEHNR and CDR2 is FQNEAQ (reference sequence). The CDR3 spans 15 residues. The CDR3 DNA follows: TGTGCCAGCAGCTTCTACGGGATGGGGAGGGACGAGCAGTACTTC. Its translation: CASSFYGMGRDEQYF.

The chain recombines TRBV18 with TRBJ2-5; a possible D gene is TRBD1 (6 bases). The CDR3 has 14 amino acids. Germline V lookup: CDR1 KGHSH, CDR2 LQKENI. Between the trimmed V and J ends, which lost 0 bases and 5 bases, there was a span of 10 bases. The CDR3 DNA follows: TGTGCCAGCTCACCACCTCCCAGGGGCGAGACCCAGTACTTC. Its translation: CASSPPPRGETQYF. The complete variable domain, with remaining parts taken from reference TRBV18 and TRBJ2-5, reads NAGVMQNPRHLVRRRGQEARLRCSPMKGHSHVYWYRQLPEEGLKFMVYLQKENIIDESGMPKERFSAEFPKEGPSILRIQQVVRGDSAAYFCASSPPPRGETQYFGPGTRLLVL.

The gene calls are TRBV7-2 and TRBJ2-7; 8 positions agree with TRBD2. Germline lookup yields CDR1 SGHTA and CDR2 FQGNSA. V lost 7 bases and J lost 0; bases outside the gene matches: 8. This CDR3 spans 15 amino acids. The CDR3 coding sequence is TGTGCCAGCACCCGGGGGAGCGGGGGCTCCTACGAGCAGTACTTC. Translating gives CASTRGSGGSYEQYF.

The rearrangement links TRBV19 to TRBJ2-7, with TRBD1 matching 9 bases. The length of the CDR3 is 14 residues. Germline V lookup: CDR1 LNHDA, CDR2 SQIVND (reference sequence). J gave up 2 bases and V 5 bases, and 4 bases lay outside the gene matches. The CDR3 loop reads CASSVDRGAYEQYF. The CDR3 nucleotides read TGTGCCAGTAGTGTGGACAGGGGAGCCTACGAGCAGTACTTC.

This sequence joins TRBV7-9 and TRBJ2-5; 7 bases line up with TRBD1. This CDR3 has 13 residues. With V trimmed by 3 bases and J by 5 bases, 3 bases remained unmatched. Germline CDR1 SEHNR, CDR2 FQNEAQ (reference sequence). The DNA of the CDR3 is TGTGCCAGCAGCTTGAACAGGGGTGAGACCCAGTACTTC. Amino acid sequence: CASSLNRGETQYF.

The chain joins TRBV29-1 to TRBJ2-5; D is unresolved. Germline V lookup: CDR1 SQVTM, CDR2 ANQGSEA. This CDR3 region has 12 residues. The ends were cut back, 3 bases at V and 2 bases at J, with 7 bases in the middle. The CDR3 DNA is TGCAGCGTTGAGTACAGACAAGAGACCCAGTACTTC. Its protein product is CSVEYRQETQYF.

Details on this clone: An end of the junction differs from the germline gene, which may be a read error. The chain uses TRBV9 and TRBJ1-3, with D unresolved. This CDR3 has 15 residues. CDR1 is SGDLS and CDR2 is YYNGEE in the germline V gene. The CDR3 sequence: CASSVGGDSENTIYF. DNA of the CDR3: TGTGCCAGCAGCGTAGGCGGTGACTCTGAAAACACCATATATTTT.

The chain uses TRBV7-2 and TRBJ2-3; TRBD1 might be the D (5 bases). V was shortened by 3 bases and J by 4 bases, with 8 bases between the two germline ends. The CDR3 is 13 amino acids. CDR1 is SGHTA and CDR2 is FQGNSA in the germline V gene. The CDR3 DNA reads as TGTGCCAGCAGCTTTGGACAACCAGATACGCAGTATTTT. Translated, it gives CASSFGQPDTQYF.

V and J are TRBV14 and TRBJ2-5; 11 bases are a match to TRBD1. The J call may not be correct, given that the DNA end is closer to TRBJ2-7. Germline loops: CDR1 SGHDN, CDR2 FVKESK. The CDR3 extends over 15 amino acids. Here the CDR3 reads CASSLPGTGGYEQYF. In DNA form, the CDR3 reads TGTGCCAGCAGCCTTCCCGGGACAGGGGGTTACGAGCAGTACTTC.

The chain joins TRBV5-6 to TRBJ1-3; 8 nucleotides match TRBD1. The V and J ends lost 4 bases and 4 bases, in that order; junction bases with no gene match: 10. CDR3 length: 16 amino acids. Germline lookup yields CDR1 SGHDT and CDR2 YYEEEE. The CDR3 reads CASSGQGGRSGNTIYF. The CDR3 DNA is TGTGCCAGCAGCGGACAGGGCGGAAGATCGGGAAACACCATATATTTT.

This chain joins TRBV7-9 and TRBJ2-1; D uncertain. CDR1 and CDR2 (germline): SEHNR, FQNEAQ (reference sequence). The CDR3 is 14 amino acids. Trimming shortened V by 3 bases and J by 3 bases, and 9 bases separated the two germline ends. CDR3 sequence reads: CASSFFQNYNEQFF. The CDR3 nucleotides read TGTGCCAGCAGCTTTTTCCAGAACTACAATGAGCAGTTCTTC.

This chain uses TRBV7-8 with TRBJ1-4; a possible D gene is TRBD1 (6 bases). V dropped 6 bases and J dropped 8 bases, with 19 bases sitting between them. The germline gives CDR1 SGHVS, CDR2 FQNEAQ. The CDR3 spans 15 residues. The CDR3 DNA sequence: TGTGCCAGCAGGGCGACCGACAGGATAGGAGAAAAACTGTTTTTT. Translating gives CASRATDRIGEKLFF.

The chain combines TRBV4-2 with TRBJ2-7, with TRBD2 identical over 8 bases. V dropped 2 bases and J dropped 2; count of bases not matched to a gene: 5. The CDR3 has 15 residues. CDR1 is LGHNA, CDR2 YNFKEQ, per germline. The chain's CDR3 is CASSQHPSGPYEQYF. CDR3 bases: TGTGCCAGCAGCCAACACCCTAGCGGGCCCTACGAGCAGTACTTC.